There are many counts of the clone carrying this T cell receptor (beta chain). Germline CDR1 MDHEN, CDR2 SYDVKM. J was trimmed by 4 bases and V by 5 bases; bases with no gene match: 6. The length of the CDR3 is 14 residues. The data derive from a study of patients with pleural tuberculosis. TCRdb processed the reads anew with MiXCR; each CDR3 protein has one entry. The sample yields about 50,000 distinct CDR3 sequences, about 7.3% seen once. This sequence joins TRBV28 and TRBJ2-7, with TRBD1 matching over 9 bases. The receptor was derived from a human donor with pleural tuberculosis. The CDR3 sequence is CASSARDRDYEQYF. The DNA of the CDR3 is TGTGCCAGCAGTGCCAGGGACAGGGATTACGAGCAGTACTTC.